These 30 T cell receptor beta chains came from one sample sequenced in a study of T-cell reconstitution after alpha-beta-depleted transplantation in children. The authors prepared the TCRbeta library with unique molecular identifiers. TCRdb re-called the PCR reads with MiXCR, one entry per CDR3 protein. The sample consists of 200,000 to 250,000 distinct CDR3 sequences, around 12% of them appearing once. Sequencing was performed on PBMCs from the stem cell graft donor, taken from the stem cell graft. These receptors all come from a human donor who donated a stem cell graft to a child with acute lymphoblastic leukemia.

The chain's CDR3 is CASSGDRPYEQYF. In DNA form, the CDR3 reads TGTGCCAGCAGTGGGGACAGGCCCTACGAGCAGTACTTC. The chain is built from TRBV6-1 and TRBJ2-7, with 8 bases lining up with TRBD1. After removal of 4 bases from V and 2 bases from J, the junction contained 1 base not matched to a gene. Germline V lookup: CDR1 MNHNS, CDR2 SASEGT. CDR3 length: 13 amino acids.

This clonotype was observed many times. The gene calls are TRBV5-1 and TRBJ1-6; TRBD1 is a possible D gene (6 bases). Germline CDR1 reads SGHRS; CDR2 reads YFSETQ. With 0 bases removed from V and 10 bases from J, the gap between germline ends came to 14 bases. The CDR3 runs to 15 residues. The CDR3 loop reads CASSLVTGSGSPLHF. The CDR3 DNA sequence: TGCGCCAGCAGCTTGGTAACAGGGAGCGGATCACCCCTCCACTTT.

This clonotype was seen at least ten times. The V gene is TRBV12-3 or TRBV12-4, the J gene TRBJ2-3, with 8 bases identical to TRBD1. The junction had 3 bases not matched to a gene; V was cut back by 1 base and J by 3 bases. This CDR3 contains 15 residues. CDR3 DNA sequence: TGTGCCAGCAGTTTAGGACAGGGGTGGACAGATACGCAGTATTTT. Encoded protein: CASSLGQGWTDTQYF.

CDR3 in DNA: TGTGCCAGCAGACGTAGCGGGATTGACTCCTACAATGAGCAGTTCTTC. Translation gives CASRRSGIDSYNEQFF. V and J are TRBV28 and TRBJ2-1; 8 nucleotides line up with TRBD2. Unmatched junction bases numbered 7, after V lost 6 bases and J lost 0 bases. The germline CDR1 and CDR2 sequences are MDHEN and SYDVKM. This CDR3 region has 16 residues.

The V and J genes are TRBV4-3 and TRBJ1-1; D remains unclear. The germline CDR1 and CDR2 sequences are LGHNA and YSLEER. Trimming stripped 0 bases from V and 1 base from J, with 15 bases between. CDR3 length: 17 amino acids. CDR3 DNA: TGCGCCAGCAGCCAAGACCCCCGGGGAACTTGGAACACTGAAGCTTTCTTT. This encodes CASSQDPRGTWNTEAFF.

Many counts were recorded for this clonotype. CDR3 sequence: CASRLDLMNTEAFF. The DNA for the CDR3 is TGCGCCAGCAGGTTAGACCTGATGAACACTGAAGCTTTCTTT. The V gene is TRBV5-1, the J gene TRBJ1-1; D unclear. The germline V gene has CDR1 SGHRS and CDR2 YFSETQ. The length of the CDR3 is 14 residues. V was pared by 5 bases and J by 0 bases, with 11 bases between. Looking up the rest from reference TRBV5-1 and TRBJ1-1 gives the full variable domain: KAGVTQTPRYLIKTRGQQVTLSCSPISGHRSVSWYQQTPGQGLQFLFEYFSETQRNKGNFPGRFSGRQFSNSRSEMNVSTLELGDSALYLCASRLDLMNTEAFFGQGTRLTVV.

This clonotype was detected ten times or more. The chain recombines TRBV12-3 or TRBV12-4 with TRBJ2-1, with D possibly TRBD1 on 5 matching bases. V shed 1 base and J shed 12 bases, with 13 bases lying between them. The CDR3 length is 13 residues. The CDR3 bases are TGTGCCAGCAGTTTAGGACAGACAATGGTGCAGTTCTTC. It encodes CASSLGQTMVQFF.

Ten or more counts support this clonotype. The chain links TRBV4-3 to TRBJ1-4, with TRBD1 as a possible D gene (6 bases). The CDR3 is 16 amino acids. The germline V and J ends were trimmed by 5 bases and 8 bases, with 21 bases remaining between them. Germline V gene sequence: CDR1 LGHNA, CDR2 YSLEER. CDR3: CASSDGTTTFWEKLFF. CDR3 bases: TGCGCCAGCAGCGACGGGACAACGACTTTTTGGGAAAAACTGTTTTTT.

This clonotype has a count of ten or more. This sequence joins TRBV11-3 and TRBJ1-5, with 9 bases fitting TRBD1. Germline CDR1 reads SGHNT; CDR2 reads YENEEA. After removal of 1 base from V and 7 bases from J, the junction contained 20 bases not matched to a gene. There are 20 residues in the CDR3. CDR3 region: CASSLVMGTGGAGREQPQHF. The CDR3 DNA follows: TGTGCCAGCAGCTTAGTTATGGGAACAGGGGGCGCAGGGCGGGAGCAGCCCCAGCATTTT. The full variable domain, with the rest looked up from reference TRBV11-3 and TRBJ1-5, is EAGVVQSPRYKIIEKKQPVAFWCNPISGHNTLYWYLQNLGQGPELLIRYENEEAVDDSQLPKDRFSAERLKGVDSTLKIQPAELGDSAVYLCASSLVMGTGGAGREQPQHFGDGTRLSIL.

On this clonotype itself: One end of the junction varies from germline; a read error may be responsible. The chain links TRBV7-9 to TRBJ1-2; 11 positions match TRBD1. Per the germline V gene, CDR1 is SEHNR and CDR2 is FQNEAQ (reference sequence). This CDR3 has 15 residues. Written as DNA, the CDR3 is TGTGCCAGCAGCATCTCAACCGGGACAGGGGGTTTCAGGGCCTTC. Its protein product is CASSISTGTGGFRAF.

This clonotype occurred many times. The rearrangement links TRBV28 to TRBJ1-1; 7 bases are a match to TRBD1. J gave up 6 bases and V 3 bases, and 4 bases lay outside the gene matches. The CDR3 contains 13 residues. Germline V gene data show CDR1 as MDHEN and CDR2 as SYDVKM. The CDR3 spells CASSFVGGPEAFF. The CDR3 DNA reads TGTGCCAGCAGTTTCGTAGGGGGCCCTGAAGCTTTCTTT.

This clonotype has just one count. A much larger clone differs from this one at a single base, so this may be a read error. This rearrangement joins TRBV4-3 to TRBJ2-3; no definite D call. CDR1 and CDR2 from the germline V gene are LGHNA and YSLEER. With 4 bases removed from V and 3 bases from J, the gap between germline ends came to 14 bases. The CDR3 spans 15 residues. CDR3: CASSPLWVRTDTQYF. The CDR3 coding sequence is TGCGCCAGCAGCCCATTATGGGTTAGGACAGATACGCAGTATTTT.

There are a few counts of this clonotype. The CDR3 spells CAWTQGQYTYEQYF. DNA for the CDR3: TGTGCCTGGACCCAGGGTCAGTACACCTACGAGCAGTACTTC. The gene calls are TRBV30 and TRBJ2-7; D is possibly TRBD1 (5 bases). V shed 4 bases and J shed 2 bases, with 15 bases lying between them. Germline V CDR1 and CDR2: GTSNPN, SVGIG (reference sequence). This CDR3 has 14 amino acids.

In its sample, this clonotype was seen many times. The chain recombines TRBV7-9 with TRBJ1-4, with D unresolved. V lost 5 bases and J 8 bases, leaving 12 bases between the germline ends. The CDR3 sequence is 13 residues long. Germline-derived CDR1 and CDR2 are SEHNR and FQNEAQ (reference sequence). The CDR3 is CASSQTIGEKLFF. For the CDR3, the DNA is TGTGCCAGCAGCCAAACTATAGGCGAAAAACTGTTTTTT. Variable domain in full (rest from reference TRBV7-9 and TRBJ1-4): DTGVSQNPRHKITKRGQNVTFRCDPISEHNRLYWYRQTLGQGPEFLTYFQNEAQLEKSRLLSDRFSAERPKGSFSTLEIQRTEQGDSAMYLCASSQTIGEKLFFGSGTQLSVL.

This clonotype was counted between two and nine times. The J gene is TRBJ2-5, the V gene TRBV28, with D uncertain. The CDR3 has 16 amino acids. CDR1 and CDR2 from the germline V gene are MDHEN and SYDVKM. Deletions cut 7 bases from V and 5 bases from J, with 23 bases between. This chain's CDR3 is CASTTPAPLGSETQYF. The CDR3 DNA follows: TGTGCCAGCACAACCCCGGCCCCTCTGGGGTCTGAGACCCAGTACTTC. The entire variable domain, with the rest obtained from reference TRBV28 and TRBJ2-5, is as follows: DVKVTQSSRYLVKRTGEKVFLECVQDMDHENMFWYRQDPGLGLRLIYFSYDVKMKEKGDIPEGYSVSREKKERFSLILESASTNQTSMYLCASTTPAPLGSETQYFGPGTRLLVL.

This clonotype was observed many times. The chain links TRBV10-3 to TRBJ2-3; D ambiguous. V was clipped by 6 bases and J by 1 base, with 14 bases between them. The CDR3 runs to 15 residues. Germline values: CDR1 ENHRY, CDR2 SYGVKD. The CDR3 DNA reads TGTGCCATCAGCACAACTCGAAGGGGCACAGATACGCAGTATTTT. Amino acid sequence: CAISTTRRGTDTQYF.

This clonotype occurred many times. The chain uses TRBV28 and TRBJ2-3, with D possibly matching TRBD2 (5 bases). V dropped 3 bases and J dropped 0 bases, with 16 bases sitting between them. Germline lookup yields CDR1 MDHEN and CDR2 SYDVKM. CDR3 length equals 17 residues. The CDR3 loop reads CASSFPPWTESTDTQYF. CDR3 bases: TGTGCCAGCAGTTTTCCCCCCTGGACTGAAAGCACAGATACGCAGTATTTT.

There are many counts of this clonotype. CDR3 bases: TGTGCCAGCAGTTTAGATGGGGGTGGTAAACTGTTTTTT. Residues: CASSLDGGGKLFF. This sequence joins TRBV12-3 or TRBV12-4 and TRBJ1-4; tentatively, D is TRBD1 (5 bases). The V and J ends lost 1 base and 11 bases respectively, with 11 bases between them. This CDR3 is 13 amino acids long.

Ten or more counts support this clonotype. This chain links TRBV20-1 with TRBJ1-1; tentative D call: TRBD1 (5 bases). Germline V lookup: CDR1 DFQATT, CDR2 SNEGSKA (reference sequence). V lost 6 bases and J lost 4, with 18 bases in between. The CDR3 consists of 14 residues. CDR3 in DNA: TGCAGTGCGCAACACAACCCCGGGGGCACTGAAGCTTTCTTT. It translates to CSAQHNPGGTEAFF.

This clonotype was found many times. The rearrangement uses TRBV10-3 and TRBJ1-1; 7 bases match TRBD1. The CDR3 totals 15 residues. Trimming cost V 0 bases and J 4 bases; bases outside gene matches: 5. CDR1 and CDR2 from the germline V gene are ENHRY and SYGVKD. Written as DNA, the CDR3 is TGTGCCATCAGTGAGTCAACAGGGGTGGTCACTGAAGCTTTCTTT. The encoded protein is CAISESTGVVTEAFF.

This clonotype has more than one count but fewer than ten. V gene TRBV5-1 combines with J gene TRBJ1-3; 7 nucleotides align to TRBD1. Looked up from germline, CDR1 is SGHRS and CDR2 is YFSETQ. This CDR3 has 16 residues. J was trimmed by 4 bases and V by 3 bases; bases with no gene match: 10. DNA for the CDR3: TGCGCCAGCAGCTCGGCCCCACAGGGGCAGGGAAACACCATATATTTT. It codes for CASSSAPQGQGNTIYF. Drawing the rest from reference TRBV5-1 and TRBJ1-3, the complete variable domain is KAGVTQTPRYLIKTRGQQVTLSCSPISGHRSVSWYQQTPGQGLQFLFEYFSETQRNKGNFPGRFSGRQFSNSRSEMNVSTLELGDSALYLCASSSAPQGQGNTIYFGEGSWLTVV.

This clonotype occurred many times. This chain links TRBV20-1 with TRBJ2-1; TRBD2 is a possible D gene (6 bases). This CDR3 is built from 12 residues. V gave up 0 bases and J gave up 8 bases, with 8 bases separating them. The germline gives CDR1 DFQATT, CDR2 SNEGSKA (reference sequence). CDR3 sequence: CSAREREYEQFF. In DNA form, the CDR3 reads TGCAGTGCTAGAGAACGGGAGTATGAGCAGTTCTTC.

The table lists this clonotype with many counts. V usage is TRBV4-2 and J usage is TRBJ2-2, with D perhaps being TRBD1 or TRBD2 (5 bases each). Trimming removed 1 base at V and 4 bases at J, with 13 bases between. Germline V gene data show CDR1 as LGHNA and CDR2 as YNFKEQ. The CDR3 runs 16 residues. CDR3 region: CASSQVKGTGTGELFF. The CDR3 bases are TGTGCCAGCAGCCAAGTAAAAGGGACGGGCACCGGGGAGCTGTTTTTT.

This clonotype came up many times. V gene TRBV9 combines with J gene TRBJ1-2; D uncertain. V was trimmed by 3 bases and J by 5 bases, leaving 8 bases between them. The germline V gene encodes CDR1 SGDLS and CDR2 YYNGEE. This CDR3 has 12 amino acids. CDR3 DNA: TGTGCCAGCAGCGCCAGAGGGTATGGCTACACCTTC. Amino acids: CASSARGYGYTF.

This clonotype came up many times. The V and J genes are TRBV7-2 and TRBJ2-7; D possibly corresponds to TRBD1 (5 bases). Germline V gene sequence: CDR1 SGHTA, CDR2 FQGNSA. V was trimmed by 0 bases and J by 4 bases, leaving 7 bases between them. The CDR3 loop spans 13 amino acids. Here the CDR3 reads CASSLARVYEQYF. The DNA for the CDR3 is TGTGCCAGCAGCTTAGCCAGGGTTTACGAGCAGTACTTC.

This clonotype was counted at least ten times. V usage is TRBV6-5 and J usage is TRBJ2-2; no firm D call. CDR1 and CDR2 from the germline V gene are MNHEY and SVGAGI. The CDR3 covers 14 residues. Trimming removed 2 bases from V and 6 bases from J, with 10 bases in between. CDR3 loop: CASSYERAAGELFF. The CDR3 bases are TGTGCCAGCAGTTACGAAAGGGCGGCCGGGGAGCTGTTTTTT.

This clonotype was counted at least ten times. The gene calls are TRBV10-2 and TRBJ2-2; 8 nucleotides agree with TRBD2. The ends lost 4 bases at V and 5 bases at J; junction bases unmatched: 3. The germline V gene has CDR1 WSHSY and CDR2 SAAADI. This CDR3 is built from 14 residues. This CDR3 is CASSGSGGTGELFF. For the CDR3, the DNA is TGCGCCAGCAGTGGATCGGGGGGGACCGGGGAGCTGTTTTTT.

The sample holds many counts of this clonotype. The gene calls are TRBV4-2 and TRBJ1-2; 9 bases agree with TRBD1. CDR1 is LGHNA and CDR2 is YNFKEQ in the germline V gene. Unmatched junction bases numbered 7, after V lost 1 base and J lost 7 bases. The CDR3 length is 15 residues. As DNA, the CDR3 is TGTGCCAGCAGCCAAGGGGGGGACAGGGATGGTGGCTACACCTTC. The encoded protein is CASSQGGDRDGGYTF.

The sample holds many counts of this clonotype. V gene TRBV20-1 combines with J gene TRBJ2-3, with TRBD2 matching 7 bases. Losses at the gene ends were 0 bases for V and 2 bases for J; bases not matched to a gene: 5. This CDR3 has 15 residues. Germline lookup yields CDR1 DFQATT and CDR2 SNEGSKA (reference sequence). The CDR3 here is CSAREGGVHTDTQYF. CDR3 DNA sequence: TGCAGTGCTAGAGAGGGGGGGGTGCACACAGATACGCAGTATTTT.

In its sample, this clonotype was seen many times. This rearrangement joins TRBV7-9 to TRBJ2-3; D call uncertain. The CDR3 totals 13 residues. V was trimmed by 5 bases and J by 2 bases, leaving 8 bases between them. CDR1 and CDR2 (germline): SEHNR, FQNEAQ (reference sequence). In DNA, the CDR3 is TGTGCCAGCAGCGCATACTTCACAGATACGCAGTATTTT. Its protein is CASSAYFTDTQYF.